Given below is one T cell receptor (beta chain) in context. This entry comes from a study of blood T cell repertoires in COVID-19. Overall study context: Sites in the United States, Italy and Spain provided acute and convalescent COVID-19 samples. T cells, B-cell-depleted T cells, or PBMCs supplied cDNA or gDNA.

As originally analysed: Amplification with reference gene primers provided the estimates of nucleated cell counts. Sequencing was performed with immunoSEQ multiplex PCR; in TCRdb, only in-frame clones are kept and a portion is missing. V, J and clone size are taken as reported in that table, and D and trimming were inferred from the DNA itself. The table shows about 340,000 clones, with around 82% occurring only once. The TCR was taken from a man aged 25-45 years with active or convalescent COVID-19. The sequenced sample consisted of peripheral blood.

Written as DNA, the CDR3 is TGTGCCAGCAGCCGAGCTGGACATCAAGGTGGCTACACCTTC. The encoded protein is CASSRAGHQGGYTF. The rearrangement joins TRBV7-8 to TRBJ1-2; maybe TRBD1 (5 bases). CDR3 length: 14 amino acids. CDR1 is SGHVS, CDR2 FQNEAQ, per germline. Trimming removed 5 bases at V and 7 bases at J, with 17 bases between.